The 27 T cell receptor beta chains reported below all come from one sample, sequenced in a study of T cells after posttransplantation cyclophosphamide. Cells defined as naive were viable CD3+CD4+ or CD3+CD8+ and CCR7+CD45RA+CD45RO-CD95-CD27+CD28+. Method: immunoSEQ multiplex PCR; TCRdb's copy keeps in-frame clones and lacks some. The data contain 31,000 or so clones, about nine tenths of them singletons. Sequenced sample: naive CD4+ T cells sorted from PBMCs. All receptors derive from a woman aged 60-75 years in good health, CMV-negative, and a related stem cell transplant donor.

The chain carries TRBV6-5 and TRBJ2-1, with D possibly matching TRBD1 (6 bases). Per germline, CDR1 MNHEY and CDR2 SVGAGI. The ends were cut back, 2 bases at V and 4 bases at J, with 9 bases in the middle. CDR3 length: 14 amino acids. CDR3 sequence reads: CASSYTGQYNEQFF. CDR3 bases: TGTGCCAGCAGTTACACTGGACAGTACAATGAGCAGTTCTTC.

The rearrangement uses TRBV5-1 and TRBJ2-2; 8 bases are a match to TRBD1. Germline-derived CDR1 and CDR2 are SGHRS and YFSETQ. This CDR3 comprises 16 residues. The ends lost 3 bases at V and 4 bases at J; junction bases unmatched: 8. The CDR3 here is CASSSRQGYATGELFF. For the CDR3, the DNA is TGCGCCAGCAGCTCTAGACAGGGGTATGCCACCGGGGAGCTGTTTTTT.

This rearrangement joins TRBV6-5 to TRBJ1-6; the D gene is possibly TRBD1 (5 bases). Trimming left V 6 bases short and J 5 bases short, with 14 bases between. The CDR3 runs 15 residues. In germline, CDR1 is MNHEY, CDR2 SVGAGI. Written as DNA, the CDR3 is TGTGCCAGCAGCTTCCCGGGACTGGATAATTCACCCCTCCACTTT. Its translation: CASSFPGLDNSPLHF.

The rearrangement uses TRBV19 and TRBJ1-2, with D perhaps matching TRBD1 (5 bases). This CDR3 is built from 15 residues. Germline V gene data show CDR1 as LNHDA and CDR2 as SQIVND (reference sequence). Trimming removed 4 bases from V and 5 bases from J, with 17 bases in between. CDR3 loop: CASSTTTVSLYGYTF. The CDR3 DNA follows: TGTGCCAGTAGTACGACGACAGTCAGCCTTTATGGCTACACCTTC. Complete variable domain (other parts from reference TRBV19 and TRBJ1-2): DGGITQSPKYLFRKEGQNVTLSCEQNLNHDAMYWYRQDPGQGLRLIYYSQIVNDFQKGDIAEGYSVSREKKESFPLTVTSAQKNPTAFYLCASSTTTVSLYGYTFGSGTRLTVV.

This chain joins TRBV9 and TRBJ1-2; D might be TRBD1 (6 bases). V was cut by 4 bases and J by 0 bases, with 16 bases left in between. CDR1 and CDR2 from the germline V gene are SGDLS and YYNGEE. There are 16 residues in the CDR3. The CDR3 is CASSLLTGKANYGYTF. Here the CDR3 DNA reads TGTGCCAGCAGCCTTCTAACAGGGAAGGCTAACTATGGCTACACCTTC.

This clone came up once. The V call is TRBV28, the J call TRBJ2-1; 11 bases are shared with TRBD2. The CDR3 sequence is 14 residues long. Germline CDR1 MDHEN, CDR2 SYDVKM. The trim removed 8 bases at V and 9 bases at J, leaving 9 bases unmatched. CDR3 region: CASLSGGAPGEQFF. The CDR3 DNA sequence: TGTGCCAGCCTTAGCGGGGGGGCTCCAGGTGAGCAGTTCTTC. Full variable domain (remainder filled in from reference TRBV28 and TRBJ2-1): DVKVTQSSRYLVKRTGEKVFLECVQDMDHENMFWYRQDPGLGLRLIYFSYDVKMKEKGDIPEGYSVSREKKERFSLILESASTNQTSMYLCASLSGGAPGEQFFGPGTRLTVL.

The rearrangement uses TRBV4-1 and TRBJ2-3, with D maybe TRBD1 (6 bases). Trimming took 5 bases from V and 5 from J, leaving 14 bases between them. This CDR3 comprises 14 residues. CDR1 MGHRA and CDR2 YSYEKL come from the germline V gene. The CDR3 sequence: CASSTRDIGDTQYF. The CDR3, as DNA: TGCGCCAGCAGCACCCGGGACATCGGAGATACGCAGTATTTT.

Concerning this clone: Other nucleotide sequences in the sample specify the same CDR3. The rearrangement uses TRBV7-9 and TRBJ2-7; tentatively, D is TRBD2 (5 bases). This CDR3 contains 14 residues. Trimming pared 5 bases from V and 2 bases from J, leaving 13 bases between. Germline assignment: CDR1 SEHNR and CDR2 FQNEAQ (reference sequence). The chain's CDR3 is CASSAIRGAYEQYF. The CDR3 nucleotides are TGTGCCAGCAGCGCAATCCGGGGTGCCTACGAGCAGTACTTC.

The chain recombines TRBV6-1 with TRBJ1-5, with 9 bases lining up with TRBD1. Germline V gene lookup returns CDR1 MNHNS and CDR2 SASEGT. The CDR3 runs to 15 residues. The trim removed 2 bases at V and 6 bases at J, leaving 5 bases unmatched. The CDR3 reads CASSELGQGVQPQHF. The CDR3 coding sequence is TGTGCCAGCAGTGAATTGGGACAGGGCGTTCAGCCCCAGCATTTT.

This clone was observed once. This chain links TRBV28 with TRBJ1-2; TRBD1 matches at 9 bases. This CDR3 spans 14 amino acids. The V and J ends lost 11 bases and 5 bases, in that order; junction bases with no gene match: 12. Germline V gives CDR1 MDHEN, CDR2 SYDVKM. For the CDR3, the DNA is TGTGCCGTAGGACTCGGGACAGGGACGTATGGCTACACCTTC. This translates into CAVGLGTGTYGYTF.

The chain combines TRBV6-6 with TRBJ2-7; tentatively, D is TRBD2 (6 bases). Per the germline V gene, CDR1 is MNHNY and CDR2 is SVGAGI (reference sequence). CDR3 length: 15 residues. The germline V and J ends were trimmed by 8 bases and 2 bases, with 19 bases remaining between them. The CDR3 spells CASLRRDQGPYEQYF. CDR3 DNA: TGTGCCAGCCTAAGGAGGGATCAGGGACCCTACGAGCAGTACTTC.

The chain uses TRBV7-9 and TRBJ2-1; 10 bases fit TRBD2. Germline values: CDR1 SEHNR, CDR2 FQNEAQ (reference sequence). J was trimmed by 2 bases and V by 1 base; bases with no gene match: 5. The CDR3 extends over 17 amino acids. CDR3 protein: CASSLVGGLAPYNEQFF. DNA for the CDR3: TGTGCCAGCAGCTTAGTGGGGGGACTAGCGCCCTACAATGAGCAGTTCTTC.

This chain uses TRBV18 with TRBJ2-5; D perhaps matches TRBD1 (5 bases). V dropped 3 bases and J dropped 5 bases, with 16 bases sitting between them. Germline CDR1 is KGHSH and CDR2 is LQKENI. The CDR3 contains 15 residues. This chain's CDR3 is CASSPPQGLRETQYF. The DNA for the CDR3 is TGTGCCAGCTCACCCCCCCAGGGTCTGCGGGAGACCCAGTACTTC. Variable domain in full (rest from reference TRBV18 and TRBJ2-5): NAGVMQNPRHLVRRRGQEARLRCSPMKGHSHVYWYRQLPEEGLKFMVYLQKENIIDESGMPKERFSAEFPKEGPSILRIQQVVRGDSAAYFCASSPPQGLRETQYFGPGTRLLVL.

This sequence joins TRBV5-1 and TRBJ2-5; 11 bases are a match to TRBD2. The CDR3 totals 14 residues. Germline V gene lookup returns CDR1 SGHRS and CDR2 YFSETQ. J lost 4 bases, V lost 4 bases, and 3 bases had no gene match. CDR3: CASSVSGGGETQYF. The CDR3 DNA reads TGCGCCAGCAGCGTTAGCGGGGGGGGAGAGACCCAGTACTTC. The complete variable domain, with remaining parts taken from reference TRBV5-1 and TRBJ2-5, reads KAGVTQTPRYLIKTRGQQVTLSCSPISGHRSVSWYQQTPGQGLQFLFEYFSETQRNKGNFPGRFSGRQFSNSRSEMNVSTLELGDSALYLCASSVSGGGETQYFGPGTRLLVL.

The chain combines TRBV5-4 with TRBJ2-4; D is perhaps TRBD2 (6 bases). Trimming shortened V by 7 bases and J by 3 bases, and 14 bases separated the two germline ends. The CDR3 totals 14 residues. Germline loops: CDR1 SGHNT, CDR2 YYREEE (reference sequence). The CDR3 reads CASRNPSDKNIQYF. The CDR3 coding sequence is TGTGCCAGCCGCAATCCTAGCGACAAAAACATTCAGTACTTC.

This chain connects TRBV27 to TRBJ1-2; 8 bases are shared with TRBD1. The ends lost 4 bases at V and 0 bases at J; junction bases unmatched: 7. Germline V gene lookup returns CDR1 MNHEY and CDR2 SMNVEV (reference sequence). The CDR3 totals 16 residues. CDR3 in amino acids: CASSSPRTGSNYGYTF. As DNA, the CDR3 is TGTGCCAGCAGTTCCCCTCGGACAGGGTCTAACTATGGCTACACCTTC.

The CDR3 DNA sequence: TGTGCCAGCAGCCCACCTTCGGCCGGACAGGGAGGTCAGCCCCAGCATTTT. It yields the protein CASSPPSAGQGGQPQHF. The V and J genes are TRBV7-8 and TRBJ1-5; 8 nucleotides align to TRBD1. J gave up 6 bases and V 5 bases, and 15 bases lay outside the gene matches. The length of the CDR3 is 17 residues. From germline, CDR1 is SGHVS and CDR2 FQNEAQ.

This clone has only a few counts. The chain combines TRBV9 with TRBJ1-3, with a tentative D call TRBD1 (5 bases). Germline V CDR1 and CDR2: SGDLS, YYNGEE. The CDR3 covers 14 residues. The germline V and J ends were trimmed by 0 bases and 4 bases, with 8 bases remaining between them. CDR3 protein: CASSVVAGGNTIYF. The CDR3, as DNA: TGTGCCAGCAGCGTAGTCGCAGGGGGAAACACCATATATTTT.

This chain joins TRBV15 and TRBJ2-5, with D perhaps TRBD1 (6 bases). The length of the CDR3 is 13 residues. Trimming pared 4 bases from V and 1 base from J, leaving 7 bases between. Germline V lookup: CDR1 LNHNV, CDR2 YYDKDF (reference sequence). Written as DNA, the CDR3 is TGTGCCACCAGCACAGGGGTCCAAGAGACCCAGTACTTC. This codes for CATSTGVQETQYF.

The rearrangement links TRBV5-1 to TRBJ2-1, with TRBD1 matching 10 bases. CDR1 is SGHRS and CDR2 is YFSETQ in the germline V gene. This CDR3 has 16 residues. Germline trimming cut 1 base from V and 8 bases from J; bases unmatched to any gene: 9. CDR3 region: CASSLRSGTGDHEQFF. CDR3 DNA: TGCGCCAGCAGCTTGCGATCCGGGACAGGGGACCATGAGCAGTTCTTC.

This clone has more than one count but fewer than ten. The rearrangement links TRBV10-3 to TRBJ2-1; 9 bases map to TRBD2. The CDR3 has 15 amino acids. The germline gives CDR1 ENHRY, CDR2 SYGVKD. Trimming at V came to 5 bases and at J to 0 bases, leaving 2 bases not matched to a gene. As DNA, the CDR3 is TGTGCCATCAGTAATAGCGGGAGCTCCTACAATGAGCAGTTCTTC. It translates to CAISNSGSSYNEQFF.

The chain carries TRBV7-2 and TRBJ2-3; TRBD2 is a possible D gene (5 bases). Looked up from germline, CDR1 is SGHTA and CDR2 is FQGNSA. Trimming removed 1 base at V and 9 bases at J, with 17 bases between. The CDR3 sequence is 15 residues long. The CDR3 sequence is CASSLGVPPGGTQYF. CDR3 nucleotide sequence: TGTGCCAGCAGCTTAGGGGTCCCACCCGGAGGAACGCAGTATTTT.

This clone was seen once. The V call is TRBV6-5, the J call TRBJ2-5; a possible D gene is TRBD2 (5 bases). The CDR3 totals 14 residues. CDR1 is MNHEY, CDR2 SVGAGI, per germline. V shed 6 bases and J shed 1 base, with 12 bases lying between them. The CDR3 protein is CASRAWGAQETQYF. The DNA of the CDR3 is TGTGCCAGCAGGGCTTGGGGAGCCCAAGAGACCCAGTACTTC.

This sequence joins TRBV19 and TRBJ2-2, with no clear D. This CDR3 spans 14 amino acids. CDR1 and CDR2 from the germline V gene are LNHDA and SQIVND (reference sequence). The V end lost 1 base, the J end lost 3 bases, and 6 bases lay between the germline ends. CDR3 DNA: TGTGCCAGTAGTATAGGACGGGACACCGGGGAGCTGTTTTTT. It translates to CASSIGRDTGELFF.

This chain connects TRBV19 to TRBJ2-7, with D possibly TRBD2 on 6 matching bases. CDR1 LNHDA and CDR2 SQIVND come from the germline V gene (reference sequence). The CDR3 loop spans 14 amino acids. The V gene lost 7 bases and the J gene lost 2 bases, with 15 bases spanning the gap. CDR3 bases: TGTGCCAGTAAGTCGGGGCGGGGACCCTACGAGCAGTACTTC. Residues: CASKSGRGPYEQYF.

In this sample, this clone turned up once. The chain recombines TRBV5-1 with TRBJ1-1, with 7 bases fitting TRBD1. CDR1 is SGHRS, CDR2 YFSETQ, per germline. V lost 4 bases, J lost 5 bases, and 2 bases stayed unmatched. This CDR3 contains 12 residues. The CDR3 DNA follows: TGCGCCAGCAGCCAACAGGGGACTGAAGCTTTCTTT. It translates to CASSQQGTEAFF.

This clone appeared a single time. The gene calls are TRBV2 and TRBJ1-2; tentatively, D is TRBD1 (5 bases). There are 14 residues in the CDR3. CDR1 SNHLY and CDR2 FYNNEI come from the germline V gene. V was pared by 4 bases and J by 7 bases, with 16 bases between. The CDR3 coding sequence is TGTGCCAGCAGTGTCGGTGCAGGGTTGGCTGGCTACACCTTC. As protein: CASSVGAGLAGYTF.